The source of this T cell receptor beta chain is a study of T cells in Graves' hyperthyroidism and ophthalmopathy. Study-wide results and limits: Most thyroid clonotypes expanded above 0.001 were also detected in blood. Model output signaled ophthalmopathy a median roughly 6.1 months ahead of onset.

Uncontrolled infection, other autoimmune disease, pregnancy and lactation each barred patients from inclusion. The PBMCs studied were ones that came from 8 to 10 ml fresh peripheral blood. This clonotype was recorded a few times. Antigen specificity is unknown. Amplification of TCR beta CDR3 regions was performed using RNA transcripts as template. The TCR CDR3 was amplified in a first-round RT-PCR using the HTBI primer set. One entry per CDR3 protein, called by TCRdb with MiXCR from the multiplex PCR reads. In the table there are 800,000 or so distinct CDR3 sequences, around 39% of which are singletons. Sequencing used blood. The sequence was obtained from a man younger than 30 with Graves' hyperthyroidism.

CDR3: CASSRGLAEKETQYF. The CDR3 DNA is TGCGCCAGCAGCCGAGGACTAGCGGAAAAAGAGACCCAGTACTTC. The gene calls are TRBV5-1 and TRBJ2-5; 10 bases fit TRBD2. V trimming: 4 bases; J trimming: 3 bases; junction bases outside the gene matches: 6. The CDR3 covers 15 residues. Germline CDR1 reads SGHRS; CDR2 reads YFSETQ.